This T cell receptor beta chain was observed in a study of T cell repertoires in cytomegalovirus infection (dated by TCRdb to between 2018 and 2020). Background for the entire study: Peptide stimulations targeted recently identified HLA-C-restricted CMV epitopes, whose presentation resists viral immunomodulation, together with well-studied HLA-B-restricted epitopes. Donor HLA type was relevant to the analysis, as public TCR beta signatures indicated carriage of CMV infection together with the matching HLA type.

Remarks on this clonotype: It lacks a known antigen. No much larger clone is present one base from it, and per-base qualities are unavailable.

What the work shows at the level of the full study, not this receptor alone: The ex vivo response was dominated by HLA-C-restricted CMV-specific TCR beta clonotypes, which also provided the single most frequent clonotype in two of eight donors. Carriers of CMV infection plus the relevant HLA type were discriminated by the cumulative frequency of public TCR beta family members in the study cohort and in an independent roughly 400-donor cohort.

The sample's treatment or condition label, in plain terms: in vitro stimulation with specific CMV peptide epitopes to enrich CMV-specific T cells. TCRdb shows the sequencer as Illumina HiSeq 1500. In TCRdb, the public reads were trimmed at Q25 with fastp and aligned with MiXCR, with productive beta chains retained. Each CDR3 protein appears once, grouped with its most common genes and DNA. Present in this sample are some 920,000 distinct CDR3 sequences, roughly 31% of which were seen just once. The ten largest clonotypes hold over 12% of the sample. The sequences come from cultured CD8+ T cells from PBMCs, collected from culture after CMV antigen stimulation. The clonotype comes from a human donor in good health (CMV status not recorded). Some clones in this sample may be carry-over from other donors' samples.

Here the CDR3 is given as CASSLLARQGVQHF. The bases are TGTGCCAGCAGTTTGCTGGCTCGACAGGGGGTTCAGCATTTT. The sequence joins TRBV12-3 or TRBV12-4 to TRBJ1-5; the central 9 bases match TRBD1. The CDR3, from cysteine to phenylalanine, totals 14 residues. Here the CDR3 DNA is all that survives: 42 bases in frame from base 1. Compared with germline, V lacks 3 bases and J lacks 13 bases; bases without a gene match: 10.